The next 2 T cell receptor beta chains were all read from a single sample in a study of identical twins. TCRdb passed the 5' RACE reads through MiXCR, listing each CDR3 protein once. The sample includes approximately 220,000 distinct CDR3 sequences, approximately 8% of them seen just once. These data also featured in a second study, about yellow fever vaccine responses in identical twins.

Sequences were obtained from CD8+ T cells sorted from blood. Receptors originate from a woman younger than 30 in good health.

The chain is built from TRBV12-3 or TRBV12-4 and TRBJ1-6, with D uncertain. The CDR3 length is 14 residues. V lost 7 bases to trimming and J lost 10 bases, with 17 bases between them. In nucleotides, the CDR3 is TGTGCCAGCAATTACAGCGTCCGTTACTCACCCCTCCACTTT. Translating it yields CASNYSVRYSPLHF.

The chain employs TRBV29-1 and TRBJ2-1; 16 nucleotides agree with TRBD2. Germline lookup yields CDR1 SQVTM and CDR2 ANQGSEA. The CDR3 has 20 amino acids. In DNA, the CDR3 is TGCAGTGCTGTAGCGGTCGTAGGGACTAGCGGGAGGGTGGGAATGGATGAGCAGTTCTTC. This encodes CSAVAVVGTSGRVGMDEQFF.